The rows below give T cell receptor beta chains drawn from one sample of a study of blood T cell repertoires in COVID-19. Sequencing was performed with immunoSEQ multiplex PCR; in TCRdb, only in-frame clones are kept and a portion is missing. The sample includes about 140,000 clones, approximately 90% seen only once; the top ten take roughly 11%. Sequencing used peripheral blood. The receptors originated from a woman of 80 years or more with acute or convalescent COVID-19. CDR3s include the opening cysteine and the closing phenylalanine or tryptophan. Fields, in order: D gene, J gene, V gene, clone size, CDR3 DNA, CDR3 protein. The D gene is left open where the match is weak. Part of the rows lack a size; the others show once, few, many or a class for expanded clones.

d_gene: TRBD1; j_gene: TRBJ1-5; v_gene: TRBV19; abundance: -; CDR3nt: TGTGCCAGTAGTTCCCGAACAGGGGAATGGCCCCAGCATTTT; CDR3aa: CASSSRTGEWPQHF
d_gene: -; j_gene: TRBJ1-5; v_gene: TRBV6-6; abundance: -; CDR3nt: TGTGCCAGCAGTCACGTCCTAGAGCAGCCCCAGCATTTT; CDR3aa: CASSHVLEQPQHF
d_gene: -; j_gene: TRBJ1-1; v_gene: TRBV5-6; abundance: -; CDR3nt: TGTGCCAGCAGCTTCGGGGGGGCACGAGTTGAAGCTTTCTTT; CDR3aa: CASSFGGARVEAFF
d_gene: -; j_gene: TRBJ1-2; v_gene: TRBV7-8; abundance: -; CDR3nt: TGTGCCAGCAGCTTAGGGGGCAGGGACTATGGCTACACCTTC; CDR3aa: CASSLGGRDYGYTF
d_gene: TRBD2; j_gene: TRBJ2-7; v_gene: TRBV6-6; abundance: -; CDR3nt: TGTGCCAGCAGTTATGTGGGCGGGGGTCCCTCCTACGAGCAGTACTTC; CDR3aa: CASSYVGGGPSYEQYF
d_gene: TRBD2; j_gene: TRBJ2-1; v_gene: TRBV6-5; abundance: -; CDR3nt: TGTGCCAGCAGAACCTTGCGGGGGTTAAACAATGAGCAGTTCTTC; CDR3aa: CASRTLRGLNNEQFF
d_gene: TRBD1; j_gene: TRBJ1-6; v_gene: TRBV7-2; abundance: -; CDR3nt: TGTGCCAGCAGCCCAAATACAGGGGGCGCGGGTTCACCCCTCCACTTT; CDR3aa: CASSPNTGGAGSPLHF
d_gene: -; j_gene: TRBJ1-1; v_gene: TRBV29-1; abundance: -; CDR3nt: TGCAGCGTTGAAGATCTCGGGACTACCACTGAAGCTTTCTTT; CDR3aa: CSVEDLGTTTEAFF
d_gene: -; j_gene: TRBJ2-5; v_gene: TRBV7-2; abundance: -; CDR3nt: TGTGCCAGCAGCTTAGCCATGGGCCAGGGCTTGGAGACCCAGTACTTC; CDR3aa: CASSLAMGQGLETQYF
d_gene: -; j_gene: TRBJ1-2; v_gene: TRBV28; abundance: -; CDR3nt: TGTGCCAGCAGTTTGGCAGGGACTAAGGATGGTAACTATGGCTACACCTTC; CDR3aa: CASSLAGTKDGNYGYTF
d_gene: TRBD1; j_gene: TRBJ1-2; v_gene: TRBV6-2/TRBV6-3; abundance: few; CDR3nt: TGTGCCAGCAGTTACCCTCTAGTGACAGGGTATGGCTACACCTTC; CDR3aa: CASSYPLVTGYGYTF
d_gene: -; j_gene: TRBJ1-3; v_gene: TRBV30; abundance: -; CDR3nt: TGTGCCTGGAGTGAAGCAGGATCGGCCGGCACCATATATTTT; CDR3aa: CAWSEAGSAGTIYF
d_gene: -; j_gene: TRBJ2-3; v_gene: TRBV9; abundance: -; CDR3nt: TGTGCCAGCAACATAGGGGCTGGAGATACGCAGTATTTT; CDR3aa: CASNIGAGDTQYF
d_gene: -; j_gene: TRBJ1-3; v_gene: TRBV7-9; abundance: -; CDR3nt: TGTGCCAGCAGCCCGGCAGGGGCGGGAAACACCATATATTTT; CDR3aa: CASSPAGAGNTIYF
d_gene: TRBD1; j_gene: TRBJ1-2; v_gene: TRBV29-1; abundance: -; CDR3nt: TGCAGCGTTGACGGGGCGCAGGGGGCGCGGGGCTACACCTTC; CDR3aa: CSVDGAQGARGYTF
d_gene: -; j_gene: TRBJ2-1; v_gene: TRBV7-3; abundance: -; CDR3nt: TGTGCCAGCAGCTTTCTTGGGGGGGCCGGCTACAATGAGCAGTTCTTC; CDR3aa: CASSFLGGAGYNEQFF
d_gene: -; j_gene: TRBJ1-2; v_gene: TRBV5-1; abundance: few; CDR3nt: TGCGCCAGCAGCTTGGGGACAGATTTGAATGGCTACACCTTC; CDR3aa: CASSLGTDLNGYTF
d_gene: -; j_gene: TRBJ1-2; v_gene: TRBV30; abundance: -; CDR3nt: TGTGCCTGGAGTGTACACCCCGGGAGTGGCTACACCTTC; CDR3aa: CAWSVHPGSGYTF
d_gene: -; j_gene: TRBJ1-5; v_gene: TRBV6-1; abundance: -; CDR3nt: TGTGCCAGCAGTGAATGGCAAGAACAGCATTTT; CDR3aa: CASSEWQEQHF
d_gene: TRBD1; j_gene: TRBJ1-1; v_gene: TRBV5-1; abundance: -; CDR3nt: TGCGCCAGCAGCGGGACAGGGGGGAACACTGAAGCTTTCTTT; CDR3aa: CASSGTGGNTEAFF
d_gene: TRBD1; j_gene: TRBJ2-1; v_gene: TRBV7-6; abundance: -; CDR3nt: TGTGCCAGCAGCGGAGGACAGGGGTTGGGGGATGAGCAGTTCTTC; CDR3aa: CASSGGQGLGDEQFF
d_gene: TRBD1; j_gene: TRBJ2-5; v_gene: TRBV2; abundance: -; CDR3nt: TGTGCCAGCAGTGGGGACAGGGGAAGTTCAGAGACCCAGTACTTC; CDR3aa: CASSGDRGSSETQYF
d_gene: -; j_gene: TRBJ1-4; v_gene: TRBV5-8; abundance: -; CDR3nt: TGTGCCAGCAGCTTGGGGAGCGTCGGGGGGGGTGCAACTAATGAAAAACTGTTTTTT; CDR3aa: CASSLGSVGGGATNEKLFF
d_gene: -; j_gene: TRBJ1-3; v_gene: TRBV27; abundance: few; CDR3nt: TGTGCCAGCAGTTCCTCACTTGCAACGGGAAACACCATATATTTT; CDR3aa: CASSSSLATGNTIYF
d_gene: -; j_gene: TRBJ1-1; v_gene: TRBV19; abundance: -; CDR3nt: TGTGCCAGTACCCGCCGGGACACTGAAGCTTTCTTT; CDR3aa: CASTRRDTEAFF
d_gene: -; j_gene: TRBJ1-2; v_gene: TRBV7-8; abundance: -; CDR3nt: TGTGCCCCCCACAGGGCTAACTATGGCTACACCTTC; CDR3aa: CAPHRANYGYTF
d_gene: TRBD1; j_gene: TRBJ1-1; v_gene: TRBV2; abundance: -; CDR3nt: TGTGCCAGCAGTGATTCCAGGGGGGTCGGGGCTGAAGCTTTCTTT; CDR3aa: CASSDSRGVGAEAFF
d_gene: -; j_gene: TRBJ2-5; v_gene: TRBV7-8; abundance: -; CDR3nt: TGTGCCAGCAGCCCCAGCGCAGGGGCATACGAGACCCAGTACTTC; CDR3aa: CASSPSAGAYETQYF
d_gene: TRBD2; j_gene: TRBJ2-2; v_gene: TRBV5-4; abundance: -; CDR3nt: TGTGCCAGCAGCGAACTAGCGGGGGGCGCCGGGGAGCTGTTTTTT; CDR3aa: CASSELAGGAGELFF
d_gene: -; j_gene: TRBJ2-3; v_gene: TRBV21-1; abundance: -; CDR3nt: TGTGCCAGCAGCAAGGGACAGGGGAAAATCACAGATACGCAGTATTTT; CDR3aa: CASSKGQGKITDTQYF
d_gene: TRBD1; j_gene: TRBJ2-5; v_gene: TRBV6-5; abundance: -; CDR3nt: TGTGCCAGCAGTTACGGAGGCGGGACAGGGGAAGAGACCCAGTACTTC; CDR3aa: CASSYGGGTGEETQYF
d_gene: TRBD1; j_gene: TRBJ1-3; v_gene: TRBV6-5; abundance: -; CDR3nt: TGTGCCAGCGGGACAGTCACCATATATTTT; CDR3aa: CASGTVTIYF
d_gene: -; j_gene: TRBJ1-3; v_gene: TRBV9; abundance: -; CDR3nt: TGTGCCAGCAGTCATCCCTTCATTCAGGGTGCTGGAAACACCATATATTTT; CDR3aa: CASSHPFIQGAGNTIYF